This TCR beta chain stems from a study of T cells in Graves' hyperthyroidism and ophthalmopathy. TCR beta CDR3 regions were amplified from RNA transcripts. The study used the HTBI primer set for a first-round RT-PCR of the TCR CDR3. TCRdb passed the multiplex PCR reads through MiXCR, listing each CDR3 protein once. Of nearly 600,000 distinct CDR3 sequences in the sample, approximately 14% were seen once. V gave up 4 bases and J gave up 2 bases, with 16 bases separating them. The CDR3 length is 15 residues. Germline V gene sequence: CDR1 SGHDT, CDR2 YYEEEE. The chain couples TRBV5-6 to TRBJ2-7, with D possibly matching TRBD1 (6 bases). This TCR derives from a woman aged 25 to 39 with Graves' hyperthyroidism that later progressed to Graves' ophthalmopathy. Source material: blood. CDR3 residues: CASSMAGTNTYEQYF. DNA of the CDR3: TGTGCCAGCAGCATGGCCGGGACAAATACCTACGAGCAGTACTTC.